One sample yielded the 21 T cell receptor beta chains listed below, sequenced in a study of CD8 T cells in Susac syndrome. Reverse transcription of roughly 0.5 to 1 ug RNA was carried out with random hexamers. TCRdb re-derived calls from the immunoSEQ multiplex PCR reads in MiXCR, one entry per CDR3 protein. The sample shows about 430,000 distinct CDR3 sequences, approximately 85% of them seen only once. Input material: CD8+ T cells from PBMCs. The receptors originated from a human donor with multiple sclerosis.

The rearrangement joins TRBV6-2 or TRBV6-3 to TRBJ2-7, with D possibly being TRBD1 (5 bases). Trimming removed 2 bases from V and 5 bases from J, with 13 bases in between. CDR1 MNHEY and CDR2 SVGEGT come from the germline V gene. The CDR3 is 14 amino acids. Written as DNA, the CDR3 is TGTGCCAGCAGTTACCTTTCCCAACAGGACGAGCAGTACTTC. Translated: CASSYLSQQDEQYF.

This sequence joins TRBV9 and TRBJ1-3; D remains ambiguous. V lost 0 bases to trimming and J lost 0 bases, with 7 bases between them. The germline V gene has CDR1 SGDLS and CDR2 YYNGEE. The CDR3 spans 15 residues. The CDR3 nucleotides are TGTGCCAGCAGCGTAGAGGCGGCCTCTGGAAACACCATATATTTT. This codes for CASSVEAASGNTIYF.

The CDR3 loop is CASSPHGGQGSFAFF. In DNA, the CDR3 is TGTGCCAGCAGTCCCCATGGGGGACAGGGGTCTTTTGCTTTCTTT. This sequence joins TRBV27 and TRBJ1-1; TRBD1 matches 10 bases. The V gene's germline CDR1 is MNHEY and CDR2 SMNVEV (reference sequence). The CDR3 covers 15 residues. J lost 11 bases, V lost 5 bases, and 14 bases had no gene match.

The chain is built from TRBV29-1 and TRBJ2-7, with 11 bases lining up with TRBD2. The CDR3 consists of 13 residues. Germline V lookup: CDR1 SQVTM, CDR2 ANQGSEA. After removal of 7 bases from V and 5 bases from J, the junction contained 7 bases not matched to a gene. The CDR3 is CSATLAGVHEQYF. The CDR3 region has the DNA TGCAGCGCGACACTAGCGGGAGTCCACGAGCAGTACTTC.

The chain couples TRBV19 to TRBJ2-7; tentatively, D is TRBD1 (6 bases). V lost 1 base and J lost 7, with 8 bases in between. The CDR3 contains 12 residues. Germline V gene lookup returns CDR1 LNHDA and CDR2 SQIVND (reference sequence). CDR3 nucleotide sequence: TGTGCCAGTAGTATAGGGGACAATGAGCAGTACTTC. This codes for CASSIGDNEQYF.

This chain uses TRBV27 with TRBJ1-5; no definite D call. Germline CDR1 MNHEY, CDR2 SMNVEV (reference sequence). The CDR3 loop spans 12 amino acids. V was clipped by 5 bases and J by 6 bases, with 8 bases between them. In DNA, the CDR3 is TGTGCCAGCAGTCCAGCGGGTCAGCCCCAGCATTTT. It codes for CASSPAGQPQHF.

This clonotype has only a few counts. The DNA of the CDR3 is TGTGCCAGCAGTTCGACAGGGGGCGGTCAGCCCCAGCATTTT. This gives the protein CASSSTGGGQPQHF. This chain links TRBV28 with TRBJ1-5; 10 nucleotides match TRBD1. Germline assignment: CDR1 MDHEN and CDR2 SYDVKM. The CDR3 contains 14 residues. With V trimmed by 4 bases and J by 6 bases, 3 bases remained unmatched.

This clonotype was counted between two and nine times. The J gene is TRBJ2-2, the V gene TRBV7-9; 10 bases line up with TRBD2. The CDR3 extends over 17 amino acids. Germline assignment: CDR1 SEHNR and CDR2 FQNEAQ (reference sequence). V dropped 3 bases and J dropped 4; count of bases not matched to a gene: 8. The CDR3 region is CASSLGLAGAVTGELFF. As DNA, the CDR3 is TGTGCCAGCAGCTTGGGGCTAGCGGGGGCCGTCACCGGGGAGCTGTTTTTT.

The chain is built from TRBV30 and TRBJ2-7, with D tentatively TRBD1 (6 bases). Germline loops: CDR1 GTSNPN, CDR2 SVGIG (reference sequence). Deletions cut 0 bases from V and 5 bases from J, with 14 bases between. This CDR3 has 14 amino acids. The CDR3 loop reads CAWSVRQGLNEQYF. In DNA form, the CDR3 reads TGTGCCTGGAGTGTTCGTCAGGGGCTAAACGAGCAGTACTTC.

V and J are TRBV30 and TRBJ2-7; D remains ambiguous. CDR1 and CDR2 (germline): GTSNPN, SVGIG (reference sequence). The CDR3 sequence is 12 residues long. V lost 0 bases and J 1 base, leaving 4 bases between the germline ends. CDR3 region: CAWSVRSYEQYF. The CDR3 DNA is TGTGCCTGGAGTGTACGGTCCTACGAGCAGTACTTC. The variable domain in full, completed from reference TRBV30 and TRBJ2-7, reads SQTIHQWPATLVQPVGSPLSLECTVEGTSNPNLYWYRQAAGRGLQLLFYSVGIGQISSEVPQNLSASRPQDRQFILSSKKLLLSDSGFYLCAWSVRSYEQYFGPGTRLTVT.

In DNA, the CDR3 is TGCGCCAGCAGCTTGAGAGGGGGCGCGATCGGGGAGCTGTTTTTT. This sequence encodes CASSLRGGAIGELFF. The rearrangement uses TRBV5-1 and TRBJ2-2, with 7 bases matching TRBD1. Germline V gene lookup returns CDR1 SGHRS and CDR2 YFSETQ. This CDR3 has 15 amino acids. The ends lost 1 base at V and 7 bases at J; junction bases unmatched: 7.

The chain uses TRBV6-1 and TRBJ2-1; no firm D call. Germline lookup yields CDR1 MNHNS and CDR2 SASEGT. The CDR3 consists of 12 residues. V shed 3 bases and J shed 10 bases, with 10 bases lying between them. Written as DNA, the CDR3 is TGTGCCAGCAGTGATCCCAGTGCGGAGCAGTTCTTC. Translating gives CASSDPSAEQFF.

V and J are TRBV27 and TRBJ1-1; perhaps TRBD1 as D (6 bases). The CDR3 totals 15 residues. The germline V gene has CDR1 MNHEY and CDR2 SMNVEV (reference sequence). V was trimmed by 2 bases and J by 4 bases, leaving 14 bases between them. This chain's CDR3 is CASSLIGGEATEAFF. The CDR3 DNA is TGTGCCAGCAGTTTAATAGGGGGAGAGGCCACTGAAGCTTTCTTT.

This clonotype was recorded only once. This chain links TRBV29-1 with TRBJ2-2; D assignment may be TRBD1 or TRBD2 (5 bases each). CDR1 and CDR2 (germline): SQVTM, ANQGSEA. The CDR3 contains 15 residues. V shed 4 bases and J shed 5 bases, with 17 bases lying between them. CDR3 bases: TGCAGCGTTGTCTATGCTGGGGGTCGGACCGGGGAGCTGTTTTTT. Translating gives CSVVYAGGRTGELFF.

The CDR3 sequence is CASSIVVGTDTQYF. As DNA, the CDR3 is TGTGCCAGTAGTATTGTGGTAGGCACAGATACGCAGTATTTT. This chain links TRBV19 with TRBJ2-3; D not resolved. From germline, CDR1 is LNHDA and CDR2 SQIVND (reference sequence). The CDR3 is 14 residues long. The germline V and J ends were trimmed by 3 bases and 1 base, with 8 bases remaining between them.

V gene TRBV23-1 combines with J gene TRBJ2-5, with D unresolved. TRBV23-1 is filed as an ORF, its function uncertain. V lost 4 bases to trimming and J lost 5 bases, with 8 bases between them. The CDR3 totals 12 residues. The CDR3 DNA reads as TGCGCCAGCAGTCGTGGGCCTGAGACCCAGTACTTC. This encodes CASSRGPETQYF.

The chain has TRBV11-2 and TRBJ2-7; 9 nucleotides agree with TRBD2. This CDR3 spans 15 amino acids. CDR1 and CDR2 from the germline V gene are SGHAT and FQNNGV. V gave up 7 bases and J gave up 0 bases; unmatched junction bases: 7. The CDR3 protein is CASTLAGGSSYEQYF. Written as DNA, the CDR3 is TGTGCCAGCACCCTGGCGGGGGGGAGCTCCTACGAGCAGTACTTC.

V and J are TRBV5-1 and TRBJ2-3; TRBD1 matches at 7 bases. Germline CDR1 is SGHRS and CDR2 is YFSETQ. The CDR3 is made up of 15 amino acids. V trimming: 3 bases; J trimming: 6 bases; junction bases outside the gene matches: 10. Here the CDR3 reads CASSYRQGGSDTQYF. DNA for the CDR3: TGCGCCAGCAGCTACCGACAGGGTGGCTCCGATACGCAGTATTTT.

This chain connects TRBV5-1 to TRBJ2-2; D is perhaps TRBD2 (7 bases). V lost 0 bases, J lost 7 bases, and 13 bases lay in between. In germline, CDR1 is SGHRS, CDR2 YFSETQ. The CDR3 has 15 amino acids. The CDR3 sequence: CASSLVPGGHGELFF. For the CDR3, the DNA is TGCGCCAGCAGCTTGGTCCCGGGGGGCCACGGGGAGCTGTTTTTT.

V and J are TRBV13 and TRBJ2-7, with D perhaps matching TRBD1 (5 bases). Trimming removed 3 bases from V and 1 base from J, with 13 bases in between. Germline loops: CDR1 PRHDT, CDR2 FYEKMQ (reference sequence). The CDR3 extends over 15 amino acids. CDR3: CASSFGAVSSYEQYF. CDR3 DNA sequence: TGTGCCAGCAGCTTTGGGGCCGTAAGTTCCTACGAGCAGTACTTC. Variable domain in full (rest from reference TRBV13 and TRBJ2-7): AAGVIQSPRHLIKEKRETATLKCYPIPRHDTVYWYQQGPGQDPQFLISFYEKMQSDKGSIPDRFSAQQFSDYHSELNMSSLELGDSALYFCASSFGAVSSYEQYFGPGTRLTVT.

The chain links TRBV14 to TRBJ1-1; 7 bases line up with TRBD1. Germline V gives CDR1 SGHDN, CDR2 FVKESK. The CDR3 is 16 amino acids. J gave up 1 base and V 4 bases, and 9 bases lay outside the gene matches. CDR3: CASSRHPGTENTEAFF. The CDR3 DNA reads TGTGCCAGCAGCCGTCACCCCGGGACAGAGAACACTGAAGCTTTCTTT.